The 23 T cell receptor beta chains reported below all come from one sample, sequenced in a study of cytomegalovirus exposure and HLA in healthy donors (dated by TCRdb to 2016 to 2017). Library preparation was by the immunoSEQ multiplex PCR assay. For the multiplex PCR, a mixture combining 60 forward primers for TCR Vbeta segments and 13 reverse primers for TCR Jbeta segments was used. TCRdb re-hosts the immuneACCESS table, in-frame sequences only. Its copies lack some clones; in the studies checked, an unresolved V gene accounts for under half of them, and the cause for the rest is not known. This sample comprises about 190,000 clones, around 83% of them detected only once. About 0.8% of the sample is in the top ten clones. Sample: PBMCs. These receptor sequences come from a woman aged 18-29 years in good health and CMV-seronegative.

This chain uses TRBV29-1 with TRBJ1-1; perhaps TRBD1 as D (5 bases). The CDR3 is 12 residues long. The germline V gene encodes CDR1 SQVTM and CDR2 ANQGSEA. V shed 4 bases and J shed 0 bases, with 6 bases lying between them. The CDR3 DNA reads as TGCAGCGTTGGGGGGGTGAACACTGAAGCTTTCTTT. It yields the protein CSVGGVNTEAFF.

This clone was seen once. The gene calls are TRBV6-5 and TRBJ1-1; D gene ambiguous. Germline CDR1 is MNHEY and CDR2 is SVGAGI. This CDR3 spans 15 amino acids. V lost 2 bases and J 1 base, leaving 11 bases between the germline ends. In DNA form, the CDR3 reads TGTGCCAGCAGTTACGACGGGAATCGGAACACTGAAGCTTTCTTT. It translates to CASSYDGNRNTEAFF.

The count of this clone is one. The rearrangement uses TRBV18 and TRBJ2-3; TRBD2 matches 9 bases. V was pared by 3 bases and J by 2 bases, with 6 bases of the junction left unmatched. The CDR3 length is 16 residues. CDR1 is KGHSH and CDR2 is LQKENI in the germline V gene. The CDR3 nucleotides are TGTGCCAGCTCACCTCGACTAGCGGAGCACACAGATACGCAGTATTTT. This codes for CASSPRLAEHTDTQYF.

The DNA of the CDR3 is TGTGCCAGTAGTATAGCTCTAGCGGGAGTTTACGAGCAGTACTTC. Its protein is CASSIALAGVYEQYF. V usage is TRBV19 and J usage is TRBJ2-7, with 10 bases lining up with TRBD2. Germline V gene data show CDR1 as LNHDA and CDR2 as SQIVND (reference sequence). This CDR3 has 15 amino acids. The V and J ends lost 1 base and 4 bases, in that order; junction bases with no gene match: 4.

CDR3 sequence (DNA): TGCGCCAGCAGCCTGGGACTAGCGGATACCTACGAGCAGTACTTC. It translates to CASSLGLADTYEQYF. The chain is built from TRBV5-1 and TRBJ2-7, with 11 bases lining up with TRBD2. The CDR3 runs 15 residues. The V and J ends lost 4 bases and 2 bases, in that order; junction bases with no gene match: 5. Germline V lookup: CDR1 SGHRS, CDR2 YFSETQ. The complete variable domain, with remaining parts taken from reference TRBV5-1 and TRBJ2-7, reads KAGVTQTPRYLIKTRGQQVTLSCSPISGHRSVSWYQQTPGQGLQFLFEYFSETQRNKGNFPGRFSGRQFSNSRSEMNVSTLELGDSALYLCASSLGLADTYEQYFGPGTRLTVT.

CDR3 loop: CASGAGGYEQYF. The DNA of the CDR3 is TGTGCCAGCGGGGCGGGGGGCTACGAGCAGTACTTC. The J gene is TRBJ2-7, the V gene TRBV6-6, with 8 bases lining up with TRBD2. V gave up 8 bases and J gave up 3 bases; unmatched junction bases: 3. This CDR3 contains 12 residues. Germline loops: CDR1 MNHNY, CDR2 SVGAGI (reference sequence).

V is TRBV7-2 and J is TRBJ2-1; the D gene is possibly TRBD2 (6 bases). This CDR3 is built from 16 residues. Germline V lookup: CDR1 SGHTA, CDR2 FQGNSA. The V gene lost 6 bases and the J gene lost 7 bases, with 22 bases spanning the gap. CDR3 in amino acids: CASRVGTSGLRNEQFF. CDR3 sequence (DNA): TGTGCCAGCAGAGTCGGGACTTCCGGACTAAGGAATGAGCAGTTCTTC. The full variable domain, in which reference TRBV7-2 and TRBJ2-1 provide the parts outside the CDR3, is GAGVSQSPSNKVTEKGKDVELRCDPISGHTALYWYRQSLGQGLEFLIYFQGNSAPDKSGLPSDRFSAERTGGSVSTLTIQRTQQEDSAVYLCASRVGTSGLRNEQFFGPGTRLTVL.

The chain uses TRBV15 and TRBJ2-3; 9 bases align to TRBD2. The CDR3 extends over 17 amino acids. Unmatched junction bases numbered 14, after V lost 5 bases and J lost 5 bases. Germline values: CDR1 LNHNV, CDR2 YYDKDF (reference sequence). Here the CDR3 reads CATSVHRASGDGDTQYF. The CDR3 DNA reads as TGTGCCACCAGCGTCCACCGGGCTAGCGGGGACGGAGATACGCAGTATTTT. Variable domain in full (rest from reference TRBV15 and TRBJ2-3): DAMVIQNPRYQVTQFGKPVTLSCSQTLNHNVMYWYQQKSSQAPKLLFHYYDKDFNNEADTPDNFQSRRPNTSFCFLDIRSPGLGDTAMYLCATSVHRASGDGDTQYFGPGTRLTVL.

The CDR3 nucleotides are TGTGCCAGCAGCCTGAATCTAGGCACTAATGAAAAACTGTTTTTT. Translating it yields CASSLNLGTNEKLFF. This sequence joins TRBV5-4 and TRBJ1-4; no clear D gene. V shed 4 bases and J shed 2 bases, with 12 bases lying between them. From germline, CDR1 is SGHNT and CDR2 YYREEE (reference sequence). The CDR3 spans 15 residues.

This clone was detected a few times. The chain recombines TRBV5-1 with TRBJ1-1; D gene uncertain. The CDR3 covers 15 residues. V was cut by 0 bases and J by 6 bases, with 15 bases left in between. Germline CDR1 SGHRS, CDR2 YFSETQ. The CDR3 loop reads CASSLGQAQLAEAFF. CDR3 DNA sequence: TGCGCCAGCAGCTTGGGGCAGGCACAACTGGCTGAAGCTTTCTTT.

V is TRBV30 and J is TRBJ1-1; D is ambiguous. With 0 bases removed from V and 2 bases from J, the gap between germline ends came to 4 bases. CDR1 and CDR2 (germline): GTSNPN, SVGIG (reference sequence). This CDR3 is built from 12 residues. DNA for the CDR3: TGTGCCTGGAGTGTACTAAACACTGAAGCTTTCTTT. Protein product: CAWSVLNTEAFF.

The rearrangement links TRBV7-2 to TRBJ2-5; 7 bases align to TRBD1. J gave up 5 bases and V 1 base, and 10 bases lay outside the gene matches. The CDR3 is 16 residues long. Germline V CDR1 and CDR2: SGHTA, FQGNSA. This CDR3 is CASSLGTGGGVETQYF. The CDR3 region has the DNA TGTGCCAGCAGCTTAGGGACAGGTGGGGGCGTGGAGACCCAGTACTTC. Supplemented by reference TRBV7-2 and TRBJ2-5, the full variable domain reads GAGVSQSPSNKVTEKGKDVELRCDPISGHTALYWYRQSLGQGLEFLIYFQGNSAPDKSGLPSDRFSAERTGGSVSTLTIQRTQQEDSAVYLCASSLGTGGGVETQYFGPGTRLLVL.

The chain has TRBV4-2 and TRBJ1-5, with D maybe TRBD1 (6 bases). The CDR3 sequence is 17 residues long. The germline V gene encodes CDR1 LGHNA and CDR2 YNFKEQ. Trimming took off 0 bases at V and 2 bases at J, with 14 bases between the two ends. The CDR3 loop is CASSQDHAGVGNQPQHF. The CDR3, as DNA: TGTGCCAGCAGCCAAGATCACGCAGGGGTGGGCAATCAGCCCCAGCATTTT.

This clone was observed a few times. V usage is TRBV11-2 and J usage is TRBJ2-7, with a possible D match to TRBD1 (5 bases). Germline CDR1 reads SGHAT; CDR2 reads FQNNGV. CDR3 length: 13 amino acids. Trimming shortened V by 6 bases and J by 5 bases, and 14 bases separated the two germline ends. In DNA, the CDR3 is TGTGCCAGCAGTCACCCAGGGTTGGACGAGCAGTACTTC. Encoded protein: CASSHPGLDEQYF.

A few counts support this clone. The chain carries TRBV6-5 and TRBJ2-7, with 7 bases that match TRBD1. The CDR3 is 14 amino acids. Germline V gives CDR1 MNHEY, CDR2 SVGAGI. The V segment lost 4 bases and the J segment 3 bases; nucleotides outside the gene matches: 6. The CDR3, as DNA: TGTGCCAGCAGTTCCCTGCCAGGGGGCTACGAGCAGTACTTC. It specifies CASSSLPGGYEQYF.

V is TRBV18 and J is TRBJ2-1, with 8 positions matching TRBD2. Germline V gives CDR1 KGHSH, CDR2 LQKENI. This CDR3 is 20 amino acids long. V lost 3 bases and J lost 2; bases outside the gene matches: 18. The CDR3 protein is CASSPAGISTGLEPYNEQFF. Written as DNA, the CDR3 is TGTGCCAGCTCACCCGCGGGCATTTCTACGGGACTAGAGCCCTACAATGAGCAGTTCTTC.

The chain combines TRBV15 with TRBJ2-2, with D perhaps matching TRBD2 (6 bases). The CDR3 runs 13 residues. Germline V gives CDR1 LNHNV, CDR2 YYDKDF (reference sequence). The V end was cut by 10 bases, the J end by 3 bases, with 12 bases between. The CDR3 loop is CAIESGDTGELFF. The CDR3 DNA sequence: TGTGCCATAGAGTCGGGGGACACCGGGGAGCTGTTTTTT.

The rearrangement joins TRBV5-1 to TRBJ2-5; 10 nucleotides align to TRBD2. Germline V gene sequence: CDR1 SGHRS, CDR2 YFSETQ. The CDR3 loop spans 14 amino acids. V lost 2 bases and J lost 4; bases outside the gene matches: 2. CDR3 sequence: CASSFERGGETQYF. In nucleotides, the CDR3 is TGCGCCAGCAGCTTTGAGCGGGGGGGAGAGACCCAGTACTTC.

The rearrangement uses TRBV7-9 and TRBJ2-7, with D perhaps matching TRBD1 (5 bases). Trimming left V 5 bases short and J 5 bases short, with 13 bases between. CDR3 length: 13 residues. In germline, CDR1 is SEHNR, CDR2 FQNEAQ (reference sequence). Here the CDR3 DNA reads TGTGCCAGCAGCCCTGACAGTACCGACGAGCAGTACTTC. It codes for CASSPDSTDEQYF.

The CDR3 protein is CASWDRGNQPQHF. For the CDR3, the DNA is TGTGCCAGTTGGGACAGGGGAAATCAGCCCCAGCATTTT. The rearrangement links TRBV19 to TRBJ1-5; the match to TRBD1 covers 10 bases. V dropped 8 bases and J dropped 4; count of bases not matched to a gene: 2. The CDR3 covers 13 residues. Germline-derived CDR1 and CDR2 are LNHDA and SQIVND (reference sequence).

CDR3 DNA sequence: TGCGCCTCCGGGGACAGTCTGTCCCCAGATACGCAGTATTTT. Its translation: CASGDSLSPDTQYF. The rearrangement joins TRBV10-1 to TRBJ2-3, with 7 bases identical to TRBD1. V lost 11 bases, J lost 4 bases, and 12 bases stayed unmatched. CDR1 WNHNN and CDR2 SYGVQD come from the germline V gene (reference sequence). This CDR3 spans 14 amino acids.

This clone was recorded once. The chain links TRBV5-1 to TRBJ2-1, with 11 bases fitting TRBD2. The CDR3 extends over 15 amino acids. The trim removed 2 bases at V and 9 bases at J, leaving 7 bases unmatched. Germline values: CDR1 SGHRS, CDR2 YFSETQ. CDR3: CASSFDSGREGEQFF. The DNA for the CDR3 is TGCGCCAGCAGCTTTGATAGCGGGAGGGAGGGTGAGCAGTTCTTC.

The CDR3 DNA is TGTGCCAGCAGTTTATCGCCGGGACAGGCCAACGAGCAGTACTTC. This codes for CASSLSPGQANEQYF. V usage is TRBV27 and J usage is TRBJ2-5, with 8 positions matching TRBD1. The J call is in doubt because the DNA end fits TRBJ2-7 better. There are 15 residues in the CDR3. The V gene's germline CDR1 is MNHEY and CDR2 SMNVEV (reference sequence).